Listed below are T cell receptor beta chains from one sample, sequenced in a study of post-analysis software for immune sequencing data. From the PCR reads, TCRdb called clonotypes with MiXCR, one entry per CDR3 protein. Counted here are approximately 460,000 distinct CDR3 sequences, roughly 45% occurring once; the ten biggest clones make up about an eighth. Sequenced sample: blood. These TCRs come from a girl aged 5-17 years with multiple sclerosis. Each CDR3 is given with its conserved first and last residue. A D gene is named only where the DNA matches it firmly. For some rows the clone size is stated as once, few or many, or as a class when expanded; others skip it.

TRBV27,TRBJ2-5,-,few,CASSLFPTGIGETQYF,TGTGCCAGCAGTTTGTTCCCAACGGGGATCGGGGAGACCCAGTACTTC
TRBV20-1,TRBJ2-3,TRBD2,-,CSAGDPGLAGGDTQYF,TGCAGTGCTGGTGATCCCGGACTAGCTGGGGGGGATACGCAGTATTTT
TRBV7-3,TRBJ2-1,TRBD2,-,CASSFRAGATNKQFF,TGTGCCAGCAGCTTCAGAGCGGGAGCGACTAACAAGCAGTTCTTC
TRBV20-1,TRBJ2-7,TRBD2,-,CSAGTSGSGEQYF,TGCAGTGCCGGGACTAGCGGGAGTGGCGAGCAGTACTTC
TRBV5-1,TRBJ2-1,TRBD1,-,CASSLGVGTVGYNEQFF,TGCGCCAGCAGCTTGGGGGTGGGGACAGTGGGCTACAATGAGCAGTTCTTC
TRBV20-1,TRBJ2-5,-,once,CSARGGGFQETQYF,TGCAGTGCTAGAGGTGGGGGTTTCCAAGAGACCCAGTACTTC
TRBV6-6,TRBJ2-5,-,-,CASTNRDPAQETQYF,TGTGCCAGCACCAACAGGGACCCAGCACAAGAGACCCAGTACTTC
TRBV24-1,TRBJ2-1,-,-,CATSDSPPIRAGEQFF,TGTGCCACCAGTGATAGCCCCCCAATCCGCGCGGGTGAGCAGTTCTTC
TRBV5-1,TRBJ2-7,-,-,CASSFSPGSSYEQYF,TGCGCCAGCAGCTTTAGTCCTGGGAGCTCCTACGAGCAGTACTTC
TRBV19,TRBJ1-1,-,-,CASSAETGENTEAFF,TGTGCCAGTAGTGCAGAGACAGGCGAGAACACTGAAGCTTTCTTT
TRBV3-1,TRBJ1-1,TRBD1,-,CASSHSTGQGDAFF,TGTGCCAGCAGCCATTCAACGGGACAGGGGGATGCTTTCTTT
TRBV4-3,TRBJ1-2,-,-,CASSQDWGGDYGYTF,TGCGCCAGCAGCCAAGATTGGGGGGGCGACTATGGCTACACCTTC
TRBV10-3,TRBJ2-7,-,few,CAISGTSAYEQYF,TGTGCCATCAGCGGGACGTCCGCCTACGAGCAGTACTTC
TRBV20-1,TRBJ2-1,TRBD2,-,CSAPGSGVSYNEQFF,TGCAGTGCCCCCGGTAGCGGGGTCTCCTACAATGAGCAGTTCTTC
TRBV6-2/TRBV6-3,TRBJ2-3,TRBD1,few,CASSPWTGLTDTQYF,TGTGCCAGCAGTCCTTGGACAGGCCTCACAGATACGCAGTATTTT
TRBV12-3/TRBV12-4,TRBJ2-1,-,-,CASLPGANNEQFF,TGTGCTTCCCTACCGGGAGCGAACAATGAGCAGTTCTTC
TRBV10-1,TRBJ2-5,TRBD2,-,CASSEALAGGQETQYF,TGCGCCAGCAGTGAGGCACTAGCGGGAGGCCAAGAGACCCAGTACTTC
TRBV7-9,TRBJ1-1,-,-,CASSLEGRTLNTEAFF,TGTGCCAGCAGCTTAGAGGGCAGGACCTTGAACACTGAAGCTTTCTTT
TRBV6-5,TRBJ2-7,TRBD1,few,CASRSTGNEQYF,TGTGCCAGCAGGTCGACAGGGAACGAGCAGTACTTC
TRBV11-2,TRBJ2-3,-,-,CASSLDGRNTQYF,TGTGCCAGCAGCTTAGATGGGCGGAATACGCAGTATTTT
TRBV12-3/TRBV12-4,TRBJ1-4,-,-,CASSLKVTVKKLFF,TGTGCCAGCAGTTTAAAAGTGACAGTCAAAAAACTGTTTTTT
TRBV12-3/TRBV12-4,TRBJ2-4,TRBD1,-,CASSSLTGGRGSIQYF,TGTGCCAGCAGCTCCCTCACAGGGGGCAGGGGCAGCATTCAGTACTTC
TRBV20-1,TRBJ2-7,TRBD1,-,CSAPRDRGSYEQYF,TGCAGTGCTCCCCGGGACAGGGGATCCTACGAGCAGTACTTC
TRBV6-2/TRBV6-3,TRBJ1-2,TRBD1,-,CASSFSDRTRSNYGYTF,TGTGCCAGCAGTTTCTCGGACAGGACCAGGTCTAACTATGGCTACACCTTC
TRBV20-1,TRBJ2-6,-,-,CSASPSSGANVLTF,TGCAGTGCTAGCCCGAGCTCTGGGGCCAACGTCCTGACTTTC
TRBV5-1,TRBJ2-2,-,-,CASSNSTVNTGELFF,TGCGCCAGCAGCAACTCAACGGTCAACACCGGGGAGCTGTTTTTT
TRBV20-1,TRBJ2-1,-,few,CSARDLGGEQFF,TGCAGTGCTAGAGATTTGGGGGGCGAGCAGTTCTTC
TRBV18,TRBJ2-7,-,-,CASSMDSSYEQYF,TGTGCCAGCTCCATGGACAGCTCCTACGAGCAGTACTTC
TRBV4-1,TRBJ2-3,TRBD1,-,CASSQERKGGVTDTQYF,TGCGCCAGCAGCCAAGAGAGGAAAGGGGGCGTAACAGATACGCAGTATTTT
TRBV4-2,TRBJ1-2,TRBD1,few,CASSRSGQGYGYTF,TGTGCCAGCAGCCGGTCGGGACAGGGTTATGGCTACACCTTC
TRBV28,TRBJ1-2,TRBD1,-,CASNDRAFNYGYTF,TGTGCCAGCAATGACAGGGCCTTTAACTATGGCTACACCTTC
TRBV28,TRBJ1-2,-,once,CASSLDLAAGNGYTF,TGTGCCAGCAGCCTCGATTTGGCGGCGGGCAATGGCTACACCTTC
TRBV9,TRBJ2-7,TRBD1,-,CASNTGGHEQYF,TGTGCCAGCAACACAGGGGGCCACGAGCAGTACTTC
TRBV24-1,TRBJ2-7,-,few,CATSDQRDARNEQYF,TGTGCCACCAGTGACCAAAGGGATGCGCGAAACGAGCAGTACTTC
TRBV25-1,TRBJ2-6,-,few,CASSVAGANVLTF,TGTGCCAGCAGTGTGGCTGGGGCCAACGTCCTGACTTTC
TRBV28,TRBJ2-1,-,many,CASNKVSSYNEQFF,TGTGCCAGCAATAAGGTTAGCTCCTACAATGAGCAGTTCTTC
TRBV30,TRBJ2-5,-,-,CAWEGGFQETQYF,TGTGCTTGGGAAGGCGGCTTCCAAGAGACCCAGTACTTC
TRBV27,TRBJ1-1,-,-,CASSLLAGRGRTEAFF,TGTGCCAGCAGTTTGTTGGCAGGGCGAGGTCGCACTGAAGCTTTCTTT
TRBV2,TRBJ2-7,-,-,CASSREISSYEQYF,TGTGCCAGCTCCCGGGAAATAAGCTCCTACGAGCAGTACTTC
TRBV20-1,TRBJ2-3,TRBD2,-,CSASGGLAGYTQYF,TGCAGTGCCTCCGGAGGGCTAGCGGGGTATACGCAGTATTTT
TRBV7-2,TRBJ1-4,-,-,CASSQGNWANQEKLFF,TGTGCCAGCAGCCAGGGGAATTGGGCTAATCAGGAAAAACTGTTTTTT
TRBV4-1,TRBJ2-1,-,-,CASSQAPFYNEQFF,TGCGCCAGCAGCCAAGCTCCTTTTTACAATGAGCAGTTCTTC
TRBV14,TRBJ2-7,TRBD2,few,CASSHPTTSGYEQYF,TGTGCCAGCAGCCACCCAACGACTAGCGGGTACGAGCAGTACTTC
TRBV27,TRBJ2-1,-,-,CASSPRDSGGDEQFF,TGTGCCAGCAGTCCCCGGGATTCGGGCGGGGATGAGCAGTTCTTC
TRBV4-2,TRBJ2-5,TRBD2,-,CASSQEWVAGEETQYF,TGTGCCAGCAGCCAAGAATGGGTAGCGGGAGAAGAGACCCAGTACTTC
TRBV12-3/TRBV12-4,TRBJ2-5,-,-,CASSRGQEQETQYF,TGTGCCAGCAGTCGGGGCCAAGAACAAGAGACCCAGTACTTC
TRBV3-1,TRBJ1-2,TRBD1,-,CASSQDWGTGFYGYTF,TGTGCCAGCAGCCAAGATTGGGGGACAGGGTTCTATGGCTACACCTTC
TRBV20-1,TRBJ1-2,-,-,CSAGRRDFLNYGYTF,TGCAGTGCGGGGAGAAGGGACTTCCTCAACTATGGCTACACCTTC